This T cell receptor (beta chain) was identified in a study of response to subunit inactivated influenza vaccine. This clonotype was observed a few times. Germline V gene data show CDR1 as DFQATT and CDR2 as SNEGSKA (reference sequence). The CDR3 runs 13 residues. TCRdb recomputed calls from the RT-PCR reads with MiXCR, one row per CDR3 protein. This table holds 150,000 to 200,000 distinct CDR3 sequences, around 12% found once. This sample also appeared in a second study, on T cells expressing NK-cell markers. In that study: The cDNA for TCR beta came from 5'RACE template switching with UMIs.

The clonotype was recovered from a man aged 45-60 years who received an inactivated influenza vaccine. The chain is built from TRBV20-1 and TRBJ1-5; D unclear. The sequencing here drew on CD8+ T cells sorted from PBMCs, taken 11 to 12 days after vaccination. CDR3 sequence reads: CSATIGIGQPQHF. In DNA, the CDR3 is TGCAGCGCAACCATAGGGATAGGGCAGCCCCAGCATTTT.